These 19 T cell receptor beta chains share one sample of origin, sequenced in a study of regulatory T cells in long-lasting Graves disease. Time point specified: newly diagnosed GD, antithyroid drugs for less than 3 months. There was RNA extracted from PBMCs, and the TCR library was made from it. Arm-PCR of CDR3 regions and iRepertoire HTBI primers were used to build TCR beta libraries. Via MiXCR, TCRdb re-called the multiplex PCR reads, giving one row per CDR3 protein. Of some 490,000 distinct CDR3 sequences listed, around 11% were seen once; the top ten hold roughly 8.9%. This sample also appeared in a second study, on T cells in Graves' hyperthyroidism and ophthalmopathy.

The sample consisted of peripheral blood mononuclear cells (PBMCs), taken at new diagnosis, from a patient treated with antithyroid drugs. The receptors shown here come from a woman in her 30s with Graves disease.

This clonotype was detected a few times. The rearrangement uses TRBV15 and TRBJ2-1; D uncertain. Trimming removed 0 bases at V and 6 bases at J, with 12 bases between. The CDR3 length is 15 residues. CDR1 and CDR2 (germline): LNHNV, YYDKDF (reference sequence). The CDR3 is CATSREGPFPNEQFF. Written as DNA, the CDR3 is TGTGCCACCAGCAGAGAAGGACCTTTCCCCAATGAGCAGTTCTTC.

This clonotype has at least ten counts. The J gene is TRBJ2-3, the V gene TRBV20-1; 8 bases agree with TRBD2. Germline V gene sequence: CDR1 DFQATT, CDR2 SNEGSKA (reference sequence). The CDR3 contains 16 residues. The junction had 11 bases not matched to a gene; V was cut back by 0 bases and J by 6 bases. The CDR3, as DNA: TGCAGTGCTAGAGATCCTGGGACTAGGGGAGGGGATACGCAGTATTTT. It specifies CSARDPGTRGGDTQYF.

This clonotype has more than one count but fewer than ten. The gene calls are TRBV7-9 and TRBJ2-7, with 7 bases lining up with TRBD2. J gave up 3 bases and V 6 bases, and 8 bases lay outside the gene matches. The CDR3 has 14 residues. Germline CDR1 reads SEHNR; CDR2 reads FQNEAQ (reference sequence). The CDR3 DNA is TGTGCCAGCAGTATGAGCGGGATCGGCTACGAGCAGTACTTC. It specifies CASSMSGIGYEQYF.

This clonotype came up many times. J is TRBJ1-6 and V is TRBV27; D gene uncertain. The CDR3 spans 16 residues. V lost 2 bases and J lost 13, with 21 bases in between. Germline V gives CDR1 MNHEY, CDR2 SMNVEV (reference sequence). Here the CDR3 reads CASSLRSRTNLFPLHF. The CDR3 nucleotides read TGTGCCAGCAGTTTAAGGTCCCGGACCAATCTTTTCCCCCTCCACTTT.

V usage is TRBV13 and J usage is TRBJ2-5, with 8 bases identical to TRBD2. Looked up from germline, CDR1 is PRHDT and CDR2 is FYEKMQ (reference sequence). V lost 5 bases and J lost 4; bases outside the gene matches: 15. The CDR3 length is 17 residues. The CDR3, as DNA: TGTGCCAGCAGCGGCTGGGGGTCAGCGGGAGCGAGAGAGACCCAGTACTTC. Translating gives CASSGWGSAGARETQYF.

Here the CDR3 DNA reads TGTGCCAGCAACTACGGGGGCGGGGTTCGCTCACCCCTCCACTTT. Translation gives CASNYGGGVRSPLHF. V usage is TRBV12-3 or TRBV12-4 and J usage is TRBJ1-6, with D perhaps matching TRBD1 (6 bases). With 7 bases removed from V and 10 bases from J, the gap between germline ends came to 20 bases. This CDR3 spans 15 amino acids.

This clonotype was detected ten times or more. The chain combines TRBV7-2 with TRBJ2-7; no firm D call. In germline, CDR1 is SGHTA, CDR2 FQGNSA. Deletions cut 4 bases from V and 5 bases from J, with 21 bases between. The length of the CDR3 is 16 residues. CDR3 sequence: CASSSSPLVGFNEQYF. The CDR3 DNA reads TGTGCCAGCAGCTCGTCGCCTCTAGTAGGGTTCAACGAGCAGTACTTC.

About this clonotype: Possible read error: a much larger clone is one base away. The chain's CDR3 is CASSLMDLTGELFF. The CDR3 DNA sequence: TGTGCCAGCAGTTTAATGGATCTGACCGGGGAGCTGTTTTTT. The chain has TRBV12-3 or TRBV12-4 and TRBJ2-2; the D is unclear. This CDR3 contains 14 residues. The germline V and J ends were trimmed by 2 bases and 5 bases, with 9 bases remaining between them.

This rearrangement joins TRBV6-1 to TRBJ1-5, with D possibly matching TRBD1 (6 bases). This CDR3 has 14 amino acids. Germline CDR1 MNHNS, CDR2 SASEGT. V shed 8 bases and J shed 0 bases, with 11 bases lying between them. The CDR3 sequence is CASRDIHSNQPQHF. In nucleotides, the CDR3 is TGTGCCAGCCGGGACATCCATAGCAATCAGCCCCAGCATTTT.

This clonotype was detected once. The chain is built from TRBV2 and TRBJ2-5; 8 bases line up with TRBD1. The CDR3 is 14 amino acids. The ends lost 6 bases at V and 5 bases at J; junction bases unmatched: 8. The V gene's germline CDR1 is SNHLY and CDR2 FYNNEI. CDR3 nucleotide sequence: TGTGCCAGCAGCCAAGGCAACAGGGGGGAGACCCAGTACTTC. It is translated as CASSQGNRGETQYF.

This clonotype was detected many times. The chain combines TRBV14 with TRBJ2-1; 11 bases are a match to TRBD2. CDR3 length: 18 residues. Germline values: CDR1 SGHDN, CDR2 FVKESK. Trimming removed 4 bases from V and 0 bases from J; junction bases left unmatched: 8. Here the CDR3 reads CASSPLAGGTSSYNEQFF. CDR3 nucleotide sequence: TGTGCCAGCAGCCCGCTAGCGGGAGGCACCAGCTCCTACAATGAGCAGTTCTTC. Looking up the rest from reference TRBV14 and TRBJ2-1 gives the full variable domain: EAGVTQFPSHSVIEKGQTVTLRCDPISGHDNLYWYRRVMGKEIKFLLHFVKESKQDESGMPNNRFLAERTGGTYSTLKVQPAELEDSGVYFCASSPLAGGTSSYNEQFFGPGTRLTVL.

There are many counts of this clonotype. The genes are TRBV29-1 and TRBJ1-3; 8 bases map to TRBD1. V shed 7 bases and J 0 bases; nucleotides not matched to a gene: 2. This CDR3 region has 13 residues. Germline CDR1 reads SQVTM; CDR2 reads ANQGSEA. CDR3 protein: CSAGTGSGNTIYF. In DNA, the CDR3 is TGCAGCGCCGGGACAGGCTCTGGAAACACCATATATTTT.

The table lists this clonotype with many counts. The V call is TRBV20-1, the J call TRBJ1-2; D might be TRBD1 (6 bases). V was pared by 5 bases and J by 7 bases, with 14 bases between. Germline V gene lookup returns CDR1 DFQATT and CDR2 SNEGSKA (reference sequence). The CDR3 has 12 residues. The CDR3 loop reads CSAVTGLGGYTF. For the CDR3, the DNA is TGCAGTGCTGTTACAGGGCTCGGTGGCTACACCTTC.

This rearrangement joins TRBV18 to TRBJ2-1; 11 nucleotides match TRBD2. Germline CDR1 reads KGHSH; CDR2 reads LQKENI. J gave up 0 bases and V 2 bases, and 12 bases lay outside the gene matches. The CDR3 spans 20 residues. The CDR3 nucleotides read TGTGCCAGCTCACCAGGTCCTAGCGGGAGGCCTTGGAGCTCCTACAATGAGCAGTTCTTC. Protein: CASSPGPSGRPWSSYNEQFF.

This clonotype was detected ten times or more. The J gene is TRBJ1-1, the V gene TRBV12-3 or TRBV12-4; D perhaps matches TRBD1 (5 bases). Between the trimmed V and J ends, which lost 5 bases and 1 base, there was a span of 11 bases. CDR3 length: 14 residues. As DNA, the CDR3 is TGTGCCAGCAGTATCCCTGGGGCGAACACTGAAGCTTTCTTT. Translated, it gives CASSIPGANTEAFF.

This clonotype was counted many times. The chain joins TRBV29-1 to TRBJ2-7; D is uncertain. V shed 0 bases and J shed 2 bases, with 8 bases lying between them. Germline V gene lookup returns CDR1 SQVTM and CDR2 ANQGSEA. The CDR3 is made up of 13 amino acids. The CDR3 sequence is CSVEDKVAYEQYF. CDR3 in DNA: TGCAGCGTTGAAGATAAGGTAGCCTACGAGCAGTACTTC.

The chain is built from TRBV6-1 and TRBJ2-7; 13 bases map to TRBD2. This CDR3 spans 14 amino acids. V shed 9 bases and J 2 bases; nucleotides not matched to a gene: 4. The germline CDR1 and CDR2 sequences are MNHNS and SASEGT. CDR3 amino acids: CASGTSGTPYEQYF. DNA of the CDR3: TGTGCCAGTGGGACTAGCGGGACTCCCTACGAGCAGTACTTC.

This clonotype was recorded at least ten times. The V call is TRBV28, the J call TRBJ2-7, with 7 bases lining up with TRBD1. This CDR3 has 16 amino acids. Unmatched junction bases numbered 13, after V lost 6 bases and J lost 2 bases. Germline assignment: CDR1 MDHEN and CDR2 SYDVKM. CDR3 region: CASSPPITGTAYEQYF. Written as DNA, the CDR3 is TGTGCCAGCAGCCCACCAATCACGGGGACAGCCTACGAGCAGTACTTC.

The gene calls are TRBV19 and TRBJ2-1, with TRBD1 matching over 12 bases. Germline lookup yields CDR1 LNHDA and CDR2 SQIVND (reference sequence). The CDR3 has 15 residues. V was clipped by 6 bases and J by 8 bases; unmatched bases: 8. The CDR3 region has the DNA TGTGCCAGTAGCCAGGGGGGACAGGGGGCCGATGAGCAGTTCTTC. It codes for CASSQGGQGADEQFF.